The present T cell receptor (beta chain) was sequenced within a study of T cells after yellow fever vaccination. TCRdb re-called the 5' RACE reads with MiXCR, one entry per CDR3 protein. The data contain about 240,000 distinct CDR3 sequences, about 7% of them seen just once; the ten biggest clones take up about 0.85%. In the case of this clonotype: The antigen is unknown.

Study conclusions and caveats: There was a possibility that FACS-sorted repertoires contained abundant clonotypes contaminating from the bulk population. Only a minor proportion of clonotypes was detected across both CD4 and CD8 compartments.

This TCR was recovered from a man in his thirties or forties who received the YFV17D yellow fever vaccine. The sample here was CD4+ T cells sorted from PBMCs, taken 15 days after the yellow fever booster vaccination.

The CDR3, as DNA: TGTGCCAGCAGCGTACCCCCGTACAATGAGCAGTTCTTC. Translated: CASSVPPYNEQFF. The chain couples TRBV6-2 or TRBV6-3 to TRBJ2-1, with D hard to call. CDR1 is MNHEY, CDR2 SVGEGT, per germline. The CDR3 is made up of 13 amino acids. The ends were cut back, 6 bases at V and 4 bases at J, with 10 bases in the middle.